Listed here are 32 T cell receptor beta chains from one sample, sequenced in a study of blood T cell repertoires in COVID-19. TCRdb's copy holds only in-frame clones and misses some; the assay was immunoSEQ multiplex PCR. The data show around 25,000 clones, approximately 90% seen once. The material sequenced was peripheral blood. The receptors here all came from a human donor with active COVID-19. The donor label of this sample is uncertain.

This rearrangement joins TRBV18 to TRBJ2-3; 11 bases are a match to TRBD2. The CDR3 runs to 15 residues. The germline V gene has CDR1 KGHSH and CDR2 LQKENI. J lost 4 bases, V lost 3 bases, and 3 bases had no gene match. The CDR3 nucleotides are TGTGCCAGCTCACCCACTAGCGGGAGTTCAGATACGCAGTATTTT. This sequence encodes CASSPTSGSSDTQYF.

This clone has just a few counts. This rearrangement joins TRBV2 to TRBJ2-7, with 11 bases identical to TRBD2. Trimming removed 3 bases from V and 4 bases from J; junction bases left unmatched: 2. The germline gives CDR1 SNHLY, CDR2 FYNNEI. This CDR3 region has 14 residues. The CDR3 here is CASSEGTSGYEQYF. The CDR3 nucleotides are TGTGCCAGCAGTGAGGGGACTAGCGGTTACGAGCAGTACTTC.

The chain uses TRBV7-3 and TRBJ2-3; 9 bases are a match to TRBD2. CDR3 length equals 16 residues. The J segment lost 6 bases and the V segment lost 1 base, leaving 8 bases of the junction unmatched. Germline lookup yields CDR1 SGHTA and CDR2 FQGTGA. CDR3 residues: CASSLRGLAPFDTQYF. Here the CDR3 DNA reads TGTGCCAGCAGCTTAAGGGGACTAGCTCCTTTTGATACGCAGTATTTT. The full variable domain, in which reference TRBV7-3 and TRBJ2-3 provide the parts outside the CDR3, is GAGVSQTPSNKVTEKGKYVELRCDPISGHTALYWYRQSLGQGPEFLIYFQGTGAADDSGLPNDRFFAVRPEGSVSTLKIQRTERGDSAVYLCASSLRGLAPFDTQYFGPGTRLTVL.

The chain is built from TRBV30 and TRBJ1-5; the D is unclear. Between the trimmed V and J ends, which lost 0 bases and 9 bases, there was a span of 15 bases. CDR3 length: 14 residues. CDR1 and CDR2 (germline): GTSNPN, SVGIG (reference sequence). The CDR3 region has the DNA TGTGCCTGGAGTGTACGAGGCACATTTGGGCCCCAGCATTTT. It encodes CAWSVRGTFGPQHF. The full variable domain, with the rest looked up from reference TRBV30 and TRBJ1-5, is SQTIHQWPATLVQPVGSPLSLECTVEGTSNPNLYWYRQAAGRGLQLLFYSVGIGQISSEVPQNLSASRPQDRQFILSSKKLLLSDSGFYLCAWSVRGTFGPQHFGDGTRLSIL.

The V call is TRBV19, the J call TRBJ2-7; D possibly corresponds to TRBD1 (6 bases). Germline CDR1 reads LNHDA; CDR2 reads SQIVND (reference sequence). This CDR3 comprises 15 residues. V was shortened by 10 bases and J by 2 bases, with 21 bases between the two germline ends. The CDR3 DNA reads TGTGCCACCAGTCTTAACAGGGCAGTTACCTACGAGCAGTACTTC. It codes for CATSLNRAVTYEQYF. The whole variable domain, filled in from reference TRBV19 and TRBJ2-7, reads DGGITQSPKYLFRKEGQNVTLSCEQNLNHDAMYWYRQDPGQGLRLIYYSQIVNDFQKGDIAEGYSVSREKKESFPLTVTSAQKNPTAFYLCATSLNRAVTYEQYFGPGTRLTVT.

This chain's CDR3 is CASSSGGTGLNTEAFF. In DNA form, the CDR3 reads TGTGCCAGCAGTTCGGGGGGGACAGGGTTGAACACTGAAGCTTTCTTT. The chain carries TRBV28 and TRBJ1-1; 9 nucleotides align to TRBD1. The V segment lost 4 bases and the J segment 0 bases; nucleotides outside the gene matches: 6. The CDR3 covers 16 residues. Germline-derived CDR1 and CDR2 are MDHEN and SYDVKM.

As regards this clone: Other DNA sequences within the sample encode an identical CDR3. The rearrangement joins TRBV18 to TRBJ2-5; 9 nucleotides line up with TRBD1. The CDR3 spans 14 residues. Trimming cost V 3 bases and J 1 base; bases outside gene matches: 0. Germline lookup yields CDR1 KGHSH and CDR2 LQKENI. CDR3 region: CASSPDRGQETQYF. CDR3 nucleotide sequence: TGTGCCAGCTCACCGGACAGGGGCCAAGAGACCCAGTACTTC.

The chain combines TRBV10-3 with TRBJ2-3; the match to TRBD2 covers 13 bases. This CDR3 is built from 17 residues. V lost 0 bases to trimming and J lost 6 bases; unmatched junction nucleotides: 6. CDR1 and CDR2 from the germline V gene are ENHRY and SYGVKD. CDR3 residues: CAISESRTSGRGDTQYF. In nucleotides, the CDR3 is TGTGCCATCAGTGAGTCCCGGACTAGCGGGAGAGGGGATACGCAGTATTTT.

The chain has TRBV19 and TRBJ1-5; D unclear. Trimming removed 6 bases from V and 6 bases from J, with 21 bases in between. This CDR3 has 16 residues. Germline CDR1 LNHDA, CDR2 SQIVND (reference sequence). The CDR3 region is CASSRDARAVGQPQHF. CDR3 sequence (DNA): TGTGCCAGTAGCCGCGATGCGAGGGCAGTCGGTCAGCCCCAGCATTTT.

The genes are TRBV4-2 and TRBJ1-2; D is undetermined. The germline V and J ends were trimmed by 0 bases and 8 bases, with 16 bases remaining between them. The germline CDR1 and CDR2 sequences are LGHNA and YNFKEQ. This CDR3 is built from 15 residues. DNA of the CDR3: TGTGCCAGCAGCCAAGATTGGAACTCGGAGCGGGGCTACACCTTC. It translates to CASSQDWNSERGYTF.

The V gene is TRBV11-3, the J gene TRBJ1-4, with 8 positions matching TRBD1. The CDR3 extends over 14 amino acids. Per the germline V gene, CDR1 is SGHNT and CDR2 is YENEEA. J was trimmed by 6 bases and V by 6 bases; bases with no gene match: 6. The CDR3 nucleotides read TGTGCCAGCAGTTCCGGACAGGGCTATGAAAAACTGTTTTTT. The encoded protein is CASSSGQGYEKLFF.

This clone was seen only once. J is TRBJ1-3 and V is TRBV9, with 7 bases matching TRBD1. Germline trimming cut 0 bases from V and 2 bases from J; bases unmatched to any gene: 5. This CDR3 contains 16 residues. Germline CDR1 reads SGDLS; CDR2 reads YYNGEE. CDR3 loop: CASSVGQGQPGNTIYF. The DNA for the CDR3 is TGTGCCAGCAGCGTAGGACAGGGACAACCTGGAAACACCATATATTTT.

The DNA for the CDR3 is TGCGCCAGCAGCCTTAGCGGGAGGCCACTCACAGATACGCAGTATTTT. Translated: CASSLSGRPLTDTQYF. The chain has TRBV4-1 and TRBJ2-3; 10 bases line up with TRBD2. V lost 4 bases, J lost 2 bases, and 6 bases stayed unmatched. The CDR3 contains 16 residues. Germline V lookup: CDR1 MGHRA, CDR2 YSYEKL.

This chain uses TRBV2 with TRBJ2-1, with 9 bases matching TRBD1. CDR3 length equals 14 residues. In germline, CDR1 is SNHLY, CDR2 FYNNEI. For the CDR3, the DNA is TGTGCTGGGACAGGGATTAGGTCCTACAATGAGCAGTTCTTC. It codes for CAGTGIRSYNEQFF.

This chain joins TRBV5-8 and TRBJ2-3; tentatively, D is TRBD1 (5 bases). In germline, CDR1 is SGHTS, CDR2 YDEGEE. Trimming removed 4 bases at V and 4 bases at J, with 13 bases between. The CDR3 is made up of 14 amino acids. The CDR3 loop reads CASSNGWGPDTQYF. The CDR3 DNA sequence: TGTGCCAGCAGCAACGGGTGGGGCCCAGATACGCAGTATTTT.

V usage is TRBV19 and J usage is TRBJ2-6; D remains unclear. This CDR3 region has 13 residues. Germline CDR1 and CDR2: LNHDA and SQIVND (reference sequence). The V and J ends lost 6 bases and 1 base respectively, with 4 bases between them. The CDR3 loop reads CASSESGANVLTF. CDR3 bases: TGTGCCAGTAGCGAGTCTGGGGCCAACGTCCTGACTTTC.

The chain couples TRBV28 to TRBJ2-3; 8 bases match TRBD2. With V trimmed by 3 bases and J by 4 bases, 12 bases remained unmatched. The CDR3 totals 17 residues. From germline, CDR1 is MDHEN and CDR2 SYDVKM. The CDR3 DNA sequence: TGTGCCAGCAGTTTTCCCGAGGGACTAGTTGTCGCAGATACGCAGTATTTT. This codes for CASSFPEGLVVADTQYF. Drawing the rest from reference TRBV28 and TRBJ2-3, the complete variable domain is DVKVTQSSRYLVKRTGEKVFLECVQDMDHENMFWYRQDPGLGLRLIYFSYDVKMKEKGDIPEGYSVSREKKERFSLILESASTNQTSMYLCASSFPEGLVVADTQYFGPGTRLTVL.

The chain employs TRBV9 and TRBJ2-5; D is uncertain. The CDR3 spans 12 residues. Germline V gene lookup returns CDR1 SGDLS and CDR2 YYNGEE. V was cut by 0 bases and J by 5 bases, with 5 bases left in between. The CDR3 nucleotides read TGTGCCAGCAGCGTAGCTGAGGAGACCCAGTACTTC. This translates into CASSVAEETQYF.

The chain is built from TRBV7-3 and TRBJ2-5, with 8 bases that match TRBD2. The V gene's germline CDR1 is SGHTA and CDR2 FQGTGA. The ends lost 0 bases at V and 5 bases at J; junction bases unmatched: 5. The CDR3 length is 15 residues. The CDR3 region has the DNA TGTGCCAGCAGCTTAACCGGGAGGGCCTGGGAGACCCAGTACTTC. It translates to CASSLTGRAWETQYF. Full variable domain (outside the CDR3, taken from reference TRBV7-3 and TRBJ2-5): GAGVSQTPSNKVTEKGKYVELRCDPISGHTALYWYRQSLGQGPEFLIYFQGTGAADDSGLPNDRFFAVRPEGSVSTLKIQRTERGDSAVYLCASSLTGRAWETQYFGPGTRLLVL.

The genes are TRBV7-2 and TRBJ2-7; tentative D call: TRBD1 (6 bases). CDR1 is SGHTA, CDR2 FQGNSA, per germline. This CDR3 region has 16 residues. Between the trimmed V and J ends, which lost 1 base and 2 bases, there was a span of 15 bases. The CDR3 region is CASSLVGTPSTYEQYF. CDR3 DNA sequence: TGTGCCAGCAGCTTAGTAGGGACACCGTCGACCTACGAGCAGTACTTC.

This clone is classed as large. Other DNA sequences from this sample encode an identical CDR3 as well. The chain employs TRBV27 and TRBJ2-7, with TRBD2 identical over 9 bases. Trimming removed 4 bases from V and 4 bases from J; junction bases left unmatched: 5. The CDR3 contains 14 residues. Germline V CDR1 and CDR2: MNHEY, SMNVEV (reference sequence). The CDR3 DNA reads TGTGCCAGCAGTTCCATAGCGGGAGTGTACGAGCAGTACTTC. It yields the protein CASSSIAGVYEQYF.

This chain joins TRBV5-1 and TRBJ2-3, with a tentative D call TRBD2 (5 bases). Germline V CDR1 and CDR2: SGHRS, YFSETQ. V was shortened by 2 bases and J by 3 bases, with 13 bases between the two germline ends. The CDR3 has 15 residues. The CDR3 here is CASSLVGKATDTQYF. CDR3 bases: TGCGCCAGCAGCTTAGTCGGGAAAGCAACAGATACGCAGTATTTT.

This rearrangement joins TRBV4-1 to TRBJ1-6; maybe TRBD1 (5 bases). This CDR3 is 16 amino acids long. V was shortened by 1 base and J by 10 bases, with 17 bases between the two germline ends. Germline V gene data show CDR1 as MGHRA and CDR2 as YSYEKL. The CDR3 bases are TGCGCCAGCAGCCAAGGTTGGGGCAGGATAGACTCACCCCTCCACTTT. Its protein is CASSQGWGRIDSPLHF.

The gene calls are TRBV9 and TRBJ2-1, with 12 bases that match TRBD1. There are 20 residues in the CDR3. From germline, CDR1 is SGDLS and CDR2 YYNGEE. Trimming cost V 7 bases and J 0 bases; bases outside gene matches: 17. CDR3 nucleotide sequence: TGTGCCAGCGCGGGGTCTAGGGGACAGGGGGCGCAGGGCTCCTACAATGAGCAGTTCTTC. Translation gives CASAGSRGQGAQGSYNEQFF.

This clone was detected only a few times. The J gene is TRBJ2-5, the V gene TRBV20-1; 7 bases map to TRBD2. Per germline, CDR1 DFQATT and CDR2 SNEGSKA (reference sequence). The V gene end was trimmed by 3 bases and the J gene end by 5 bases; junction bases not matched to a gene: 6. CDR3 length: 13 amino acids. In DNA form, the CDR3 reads TGCAGTGCTAGTGCGGGAGAGGGGGAGACCCAGTACTTC. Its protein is CSASAGEGETQYF.

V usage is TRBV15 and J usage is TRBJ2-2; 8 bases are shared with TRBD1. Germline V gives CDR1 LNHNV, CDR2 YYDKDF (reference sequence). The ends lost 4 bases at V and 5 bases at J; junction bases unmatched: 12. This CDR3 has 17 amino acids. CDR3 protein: CATSNFQGGQATGELFF. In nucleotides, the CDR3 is TGTGCCACCAGCAACTTCCAAGGGGGACAGGCAACCGGGGAGCTGTTTTTT.

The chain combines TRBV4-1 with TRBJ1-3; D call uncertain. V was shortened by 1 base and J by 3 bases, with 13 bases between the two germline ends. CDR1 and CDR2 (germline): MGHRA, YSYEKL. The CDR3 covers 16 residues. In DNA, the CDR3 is TGCGCCAGCAGCCAAGGGAGGTTGCGGGATGGAAACACCATATATTTT. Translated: CASSQGRLRDGNTIYF.

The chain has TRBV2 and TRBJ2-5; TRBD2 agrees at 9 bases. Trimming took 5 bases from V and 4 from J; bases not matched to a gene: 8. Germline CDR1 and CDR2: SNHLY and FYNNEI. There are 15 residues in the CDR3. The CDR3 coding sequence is TGTGCCAGCAGTCTCCAAGCGGGGGGAGTAGAGACCCAGTACTTC. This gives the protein CASSLQAGGVETQYF.

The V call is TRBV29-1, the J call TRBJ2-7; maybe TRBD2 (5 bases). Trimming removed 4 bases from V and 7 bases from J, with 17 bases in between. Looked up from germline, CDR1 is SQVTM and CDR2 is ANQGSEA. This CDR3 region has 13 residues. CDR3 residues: CSVAMGVGSEQYF. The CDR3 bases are TGCAGCGTTGCGATGGGAGTCGGTTCGGAGCAGTACTTC.

The CDR3 bases are TGTGCCAGCAGAATAGCGGGAGGGGGAGAGACCCAGTACTTC. The encoded protein is CASRIAGGGETQYF. The chain employs TRBV13 and TRBJ2-5; TRBD2 agrees at 11 bases. The CDR3 is 14 residues long. Germline CDR1 is PRHDT and CDR2 is FYEKMQ (reference sequence). V lost 6 bases to trimming and J lost 4 bases; unmatched junction nucleotides: 4.

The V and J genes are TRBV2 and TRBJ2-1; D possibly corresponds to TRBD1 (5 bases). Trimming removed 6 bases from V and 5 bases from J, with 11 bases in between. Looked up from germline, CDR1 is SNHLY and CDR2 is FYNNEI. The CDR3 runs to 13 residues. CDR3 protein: CASSYPTDNEQFF. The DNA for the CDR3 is TGTGCCAGCAGCTACCCGACAGACAATGAGCAGTTCTTC.

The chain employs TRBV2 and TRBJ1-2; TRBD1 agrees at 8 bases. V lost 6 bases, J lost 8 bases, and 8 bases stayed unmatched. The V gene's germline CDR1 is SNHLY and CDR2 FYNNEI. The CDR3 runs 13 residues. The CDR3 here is CASRVGQAGGYTF. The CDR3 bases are TGTGCCAGCAGGGTGGGACAGGCGGGCGGCTACACCTTC.